In its sample, the clone carrying this T cell receptor beta chain was seen a few times. The sample originates from a study of early T cells in non-severe SARS-CoV-2 infection. cDNA molecules, individually, were tagged with unique molecular identifiers. In TCRdb, the 5' RACE reads were re-called with MiXCR into one record per CDR3 protein. The sample holds approximately 97,000 distinct CDR3 sequences, 8% to 13% seen once. This CDR3 has 13 residues. V dropped 5 bases and J dropped 5 bases, with 10 bases sitting between them. CDR1 is SGHTA and CDR2 is FQGTGA in the germline V gene. The source is an adult who was a healthcare worker with PCR-confirmed SARS-CoV-2 infection or an uninfected control (not recorded which). The chain has TRBV7-3 and TRBJ2-1; D is ambiguous. The starting material was whole blood, obtained at baseline. CDR3: CASSPAVDNEQFF. For the CDR3, the DNA is TGTGCCAGCAGCCCCGCCGTGGACAATGAGCAGTTCTTC.